This T cell receptor (beta chain) comes out of a study of OX40 agonist ivuxolimab in advanced cancers. In terms of the full investigation: The costimulatory receptor OX40 (CD134) was targeted by ivuxolimab, a fully human IgG2 agonistic monoclonal antibody. Intravenous ivuxolimab was administered to patients every 2 weeks at six dose levels: 0.01, 0.1, 0.3, 1.5, 3 and 10 mg/kg. Of the roughly 54 dose-escalation patients, hepatocellular carcinoma was present in approximately 20, melanoma in some 15, renal cell carcinoma in 9 and head and neck cancer in 9. The dose-escalation cohort was over 70% male with a mean age of approximately 59 years, ranging from 23 to 79. Patients were allowed to have had prior anti-PD-1, anti-PD-L1 or anti-CTLA-4 therapy, and around two fifths of the dose-escalation patients had been treated with checkpoint inhibitors. Partial responses were achieved by three dose-escalation patients, of whom one had hepatocellular carcinoma and two had cutaneous melanoma. Peripheral TCRbeta sequencing was intended to test whether TCR sequence diversity was altered and clonal T-cell expansion was caused by ivuxolimab. The paper reports the monotherapy dose-escalation portion (N of about 50 patients) of the phase I ivuxolimab trial.

Paper-wide results and their limitations: Clonal expansion of both CD4+ and CD8+ blood T cells was observed from baseline to week 6 at doses 0.1 to 3.0 mg/kg. Low levels of normalized T-cell clonal expansion were also seen in some nonresponding patients. Partial responders in the 0.1-3.0 mg/kg groups had among the lowest normalized peripheral clonal expansion, especially among CD8+ T cells. On average, CD8+ T cells showed more expanded clones than CD4+ T cells after ivuxolimab. Antigen specificity was not determined for the clonally expanded peripheral T cells.

With respect to this clone: Its antigen specificity is not known. Per-base qualities were not stored, and no clone one base away is much larger.

Ends trimmed: V by 5 bases, J by 4 bases; bases unmatched to a gene: 6. CDR1 is given as SGHTA and CDR2 as FQGTGA, both from the germline V gene. The CDR3 holds 15 amino acids from the cysteine to the phenylalanine. Only the CDR3 part of the read is kept: 45 bases, read in frame from the first base. The trial excluded patients who had a history of autoimmune disease or were on systemic immunosuppression. Peripheral blood for TCR sequencing was collected from all dose cohorts at baseline, on cycle 4 day 1, and on cycle 7 day 1. The samples were drawn from a first-in-human, open-label, multicenter phase I dose-escalation trial of ivuxolimab. Adults with locally advanced or metastatic melanoma, renal cell carcinoma, hepatocellular carcinoma or head and neck squamous cell carcinoma were enrolled in the trial. CD4+ and CD8+ T cells were sorted separately from peripheral blood before TCR sequencing. To sequence the TCRbeta CDR3 region, genomic DNA was isolated from the sorted cells. TCRbeta CDR3 regions were sequenced using the immunoSEQ Assay. TCRdb provides this immuneACCESS table in a form limited to in-frame rearrangements. Some clones are lacking; in checked studies, under half of them reflect an unresolved V gene, and why the rest are absent is not known. The sample table holds tens of thousands of clones, of which more than 75% were seen once. The biggest ten clones account for under 0.35% of the sample.

The chain couples TRBV7-3 to TRBJ2-2, with 8 bases aligning to TRBD1. The source was CD4+ or CD8+ T cells sorted from blood, collected in a trial of the OX40 agonist ivuxolimab. This TCR was sampled from an adult with an advanced solid tumor such as melanoma, head and neck, liver or kidney cancer. The DNA reads TGTGCCAGCAGCCCGGACAGGGTAGGCACCGGGGAGCTGTTTTTT. This is translated as CASSPDRVGTGELFF.